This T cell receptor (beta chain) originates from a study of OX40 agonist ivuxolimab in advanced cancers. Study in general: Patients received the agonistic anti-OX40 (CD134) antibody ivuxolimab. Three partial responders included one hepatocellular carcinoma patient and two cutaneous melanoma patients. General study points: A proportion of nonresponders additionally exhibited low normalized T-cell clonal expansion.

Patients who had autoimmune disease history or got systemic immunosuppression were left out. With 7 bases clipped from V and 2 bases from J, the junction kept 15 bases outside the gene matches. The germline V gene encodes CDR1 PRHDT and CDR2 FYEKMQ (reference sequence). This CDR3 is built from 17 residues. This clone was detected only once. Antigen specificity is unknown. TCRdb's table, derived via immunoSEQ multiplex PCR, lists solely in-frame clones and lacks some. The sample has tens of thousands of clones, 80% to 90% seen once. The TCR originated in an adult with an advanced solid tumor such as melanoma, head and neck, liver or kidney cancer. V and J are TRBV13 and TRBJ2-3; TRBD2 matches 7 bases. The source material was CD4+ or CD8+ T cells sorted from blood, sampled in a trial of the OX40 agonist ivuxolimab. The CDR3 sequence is CASMAPTPREDTDTQYF. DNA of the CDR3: TGTGCCAGCATGGCCCCAACTCCACGGGAGGACACAGATACGCAGTATTTT. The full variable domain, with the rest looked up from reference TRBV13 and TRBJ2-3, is AAGVIQSPRHLIKEKRETATLKCYPIPRHDTVYWYQQGPGQDPQFLISFYEKMQSDKGSIPDRFSAQQFSDYHSELNMSSLELGDSALYFCASMAPTPREDTDTQYFGPGTRLTVL.